The 5 T cell receptor beta chains given below trace back to one sample, sequenced in a study of graft-versus-host responses after intestinal transplantation. Sequencing was performed with immunoSEQ multiplex PCR; in TCRdb, only in-frame clones are kept and a portion is missing. Of about 97,000 clones in the sample, about 93% were seen once. Material: PBMCs, obtained about 460 days after intestinal transplant. The source of these receptors is a human patient who received an intestinal transplant, so some T cells may come from the graft donor.

This rearrangement joins TRBV6-1 to TRBJ2-3; the match to TRBD1 covers 7 bases. The trim removed 4 bases at V and 1 base at J, leaving 5 bases unmatched. Germline assignment: CDR1 MNHNS and CDR2 SASEGT. This CDR3 is 15 amino acids long. The CDR3 reads CASSAPGQRTDTQYF. CDR3 sequence (DNA): TGTGCCAGCAGTGCCCCGGGACAGCGCACAGATACGCAGTATTTT.

Concerning this clone: One end of the junction does not line up with germline, which may come from a read error. The chain couples TRBV7-7 to TRBJ2-3; 11 bases match TRBD2. The CDR3 loop spans 16 amino acids. Germline V gene data show CDR1 as SSHAT and CDR2 as FNYEAQ (reference sequence). DNA for the CDR3: TGTGCTAGCAGCGCTTCTAGCGGGGGGACAGGGGATACGCAGTATTTT. This sequence encodes CASSASSGGTGDTQYF.

The V call is TRBV6-5, the J call TRBJ2-5, with D perhaps TRBD1 or TRBD2 (5 bases each). The J call is doubtful: the DNA matches TRBJ2-7 better. This CDR3 region has 12 residues. Germline V CDR1 and CDR2: MNHEY, SVGAGI. The CDR3 here is CAIGTPTYEQYF. CDR3 coding DNA: TGTGCCATCGGGACGCCGACCTACGAGCAGTACTTC.

V and J are TRBV7-8 and TRBJ2-7, with 7 bases aligning to TRBD2. CDR3 length equals 15 residues. Germline assignment: CDR1 SGHVS and CDR2 FQNEAQ. J was trimmed by 2 bases and V by 2 bases; bases with no gene match: 6. As DNA, the CDR3 is TGTGCCAGCAGCTTACTGGCGGGGGATACCTACGAGCAGTACTTC. Translated: CASSLLAGDTYEQYF. Based on the CDR3 plus reference TRBV7-8 and TRBJ2-7, the full variable domain is GAGVSQSPRYKVAKRGQDVALRCDPISGHVSLFWYQQALGQGPEFLTYFQNEAQLDKSGLPSDRFFAERPEGSVSTLKIQRTQQEDSAVYLCASSLLAGDTYEQYFGPGTRLTVT.

The V call is TRBV5-1, the J call TRBJ1-3; a possible D gene is TRBD1 (5 bases). V lost 2 bases and J 0 bases, leaving 15 bases between the germline ends. CDR3 length: 17 amino acids. CDR1 and CDR2 from the germline V gene are SGHRS and YFSETQ. CDR3 loop: CASSFAGDFSSGNTIYF. CDR3 DNA sequence: TGCGCCAGCAGCTTCGCGGGGGACTTCTCCTCTGGAAACACCATATATTTT.